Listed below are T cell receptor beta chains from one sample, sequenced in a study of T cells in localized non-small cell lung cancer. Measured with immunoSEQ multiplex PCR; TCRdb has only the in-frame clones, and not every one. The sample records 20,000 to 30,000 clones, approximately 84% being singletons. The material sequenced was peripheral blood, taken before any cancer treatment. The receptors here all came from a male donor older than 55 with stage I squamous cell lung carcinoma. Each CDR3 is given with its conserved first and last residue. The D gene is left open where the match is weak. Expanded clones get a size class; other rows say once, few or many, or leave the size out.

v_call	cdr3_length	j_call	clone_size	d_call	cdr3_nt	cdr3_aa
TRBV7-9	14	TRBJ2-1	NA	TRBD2	TGTGCCAGCAGCTTCTCAGCGGGAGACAATGAGCAGTTCTTC	CASSFSAGDNEQFF
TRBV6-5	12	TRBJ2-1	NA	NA	TGTGCCAGCAGTTCCCCCTCGAAGGAGCAGTTCTTC	CASSSPSKEQFF
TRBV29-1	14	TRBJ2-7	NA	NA	TGCAGCGCCCGTCGGGAGCTCGGCTCCTACGAGCAGTACTTC	CSARRELGSYEQYF
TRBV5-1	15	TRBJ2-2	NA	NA	TGCGCCAGCAGCTTGAATTTGGGGGTTACCGGGGAGCTGTTTTTT	CASSLNLGVTGELFF
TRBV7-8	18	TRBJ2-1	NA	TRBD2	TGTGCCAGCAGCTTAGAAGGTTATTACGGACTAGCGCAAAATGAGCAGTTCTTC	CASSLEGYYGLAQNEQFF
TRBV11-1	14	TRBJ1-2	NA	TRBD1	TGTGCCAGCAGCTCGCGGACAGGGAACTATGGCTACACCTTC	CASSSRTGNYGYTF
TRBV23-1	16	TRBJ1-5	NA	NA	TGCGCCAGCAGTCAATCAAACCGACAGAATTATGGGCCCCAGCATTTT	CASSQSNRQNYGPQHF
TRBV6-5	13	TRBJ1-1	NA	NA	TGTGCCAGCGGGTCTATCAGGAACACTGAAGCTTTCTTT	CASGSIRNTEAFF
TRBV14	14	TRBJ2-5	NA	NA	TGTGCCAGCAGTCCCCTACGCAGGGCAGAGACCCAGTACTTC	CASSPLRRAETQYF
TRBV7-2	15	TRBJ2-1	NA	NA	TGTGCCAGCAGACCAAACTCCGGATCCTACAATGAGCAGTTCTTC	CASRPNSGSYNEQFF
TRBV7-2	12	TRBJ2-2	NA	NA	TGTGCCAGCAGCCCTACGACCGGGGAGCTGTTTTTT	CASSPTTGELFF
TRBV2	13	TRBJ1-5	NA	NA	TGTGCCAGCAGATCTTACAGTGATCAGCCCCAGCATTTT	CASRSYSDQPQHF
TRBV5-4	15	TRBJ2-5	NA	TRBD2	TGTGCCAGCAGCTCTCCCCTAGCGGGTAAAGAGACCCAGTACTTC	CASSSPLAGKETQYF
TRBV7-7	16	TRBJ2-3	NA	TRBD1	TGTGCTAGCAGCCCGGGGACAGGGGGCGAGGCAGATACGCAGTATTTT	CASSPGTGGEADTQYF
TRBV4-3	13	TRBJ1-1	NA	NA	TGCGCCAGCAGCCAAGATAGGGCAGGGAGAGCTTTCTTT	CASSQDRAGRAFF
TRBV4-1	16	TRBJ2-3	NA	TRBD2	TGCGCCAGCAGCCAGGGAGGGGTTTGGCGAACAGATACGCAGTATTTT	CASSQGGVWRTDTQYF
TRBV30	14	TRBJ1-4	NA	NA	TGTGCCTGGAGGACGAAGGGCTCTAATGAAAAACTGTTTTTT	CAWRTKGSNEKLFF
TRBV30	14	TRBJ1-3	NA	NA	TGTGCCTGGAGCATAGGGAGCTCTGGAAACACCATATATTTT	CAWSIGSSGNTIYF
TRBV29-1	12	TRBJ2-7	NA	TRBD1	TGCAGCGGACTCGGGACAGGGGCCGAGCAGTACTTC	CSGLGTGAEQYF
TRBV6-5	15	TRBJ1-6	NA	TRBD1	TGTGCCACCTGGGGACAGGTTCTAAAGGGTTCACCCCTCCACTTT	CATWGQVLKGSPLHF
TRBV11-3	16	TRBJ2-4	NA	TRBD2	TGTGCCAGCAGCTCCGGGACTAGCGGGAAAGTCAACATTCAGTACTTC	CASSSGTSGKVNIQYF
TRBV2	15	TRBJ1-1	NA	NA	TGTGCCAGCAGGGCCCAGGCAGGGTGGTCCACTGAAGCTTTCTTT	CASRAQAGWSTEAFF
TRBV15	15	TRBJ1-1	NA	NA	TGTGCCACCAGCGGCCGGCTTTTTTGGGACACTGAAGCTTTCTTT	CATSGRLFWDTEAFF
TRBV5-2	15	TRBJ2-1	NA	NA	TGTGCCAGCAGCCCTAAGCGGGAGTCCTACAATGAGCAGTTCTTC	CASSPKRESYNEQFF
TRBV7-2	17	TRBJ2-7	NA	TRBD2	TGTGCCAGCAGTCTCGGACTAGCGGGAGGGCCAGGATACGAGCAGTACTTC	CASSLGLAGGPGYEQYF
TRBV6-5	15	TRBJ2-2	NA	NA	TGTGCCAGCAGTCGTCTCCCGGTGATCCTCGGGGAGCTGTTTTTT	CASSRLPVILGELFF
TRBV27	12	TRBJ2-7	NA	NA	TGTGCCAGCAGTTTATCAGGGAGGGAGCAGTACTTC	CASSLSGREQYF
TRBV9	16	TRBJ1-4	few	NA	TGTGCCAGCAGCGCTGGCGGGAATACGGGTTATGAAAAACTGTTTTTT	CASSAGGNTGYEKLFF
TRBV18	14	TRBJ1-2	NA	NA	TGTGCCAGCTCACCAAGCGGGGAATGGAATGGCTACACCTTC	CASSPSGEWNGYTF
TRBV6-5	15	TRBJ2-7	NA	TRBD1	TGTGCCAGCAGCGGGGGACAGGGGATTACCTACGAGCAGTACTTC	CASSGGQGITYEQYF
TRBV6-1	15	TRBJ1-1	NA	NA	TGTGCCAGCAGAGATCTAGGACGGAGCTACACTGAAGCTTTCTTT	CASRDLGRSYTEAFF
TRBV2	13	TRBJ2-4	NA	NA	TGTGCCAGCAGTGAAGGACGGGAGAACATTCAGTACTTC	CASSEGRENIQYF
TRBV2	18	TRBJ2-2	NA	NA	TGTGCCAGCAGTGAAGGGCAGCCCACACTATTGAACACCGGGGAGCTGTTTTTT	CASSEGQPTLLNTGELFF
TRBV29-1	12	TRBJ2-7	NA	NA	TGCAGCGCCTATGACAGGTCCTACGAGCAGTACTTC	CSAYDRSYEQYF
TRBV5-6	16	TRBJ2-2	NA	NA	TGTGCCAGCAGCTTGGGGTTGGGGGGCCTGACCGGGGAGCTGTTTTTT	CASSLGLGGLTGELFF
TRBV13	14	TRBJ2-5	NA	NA	TGTGCCAGCAGCATCCGGGCCCGGGGAGAGACCCAGTACTTC	CASSIRARGETQYF
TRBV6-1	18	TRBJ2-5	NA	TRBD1	TGTGCCAGCAGTGACAGGACAGGGGGCTTTTCTCCTCAAGAGACCCAGTACTTC	CASSDRTGGFSPQETQYF
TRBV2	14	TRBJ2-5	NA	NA	TGTGCCAGCCGGTACAGGGAAACGCAAGAGACCCAGTACTTC	CASRYRETQETQYF
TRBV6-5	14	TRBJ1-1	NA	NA	TGTGCCACTCGGGGGGGGGATTACGGCACTGAAGCTTTCTTT	CATRGGDYGTEAFF
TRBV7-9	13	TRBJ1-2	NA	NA	TGTGCCAGCAGGGAAGAGGCAGTTTATGGCTACACCTTC	CASREEAVYGYTF
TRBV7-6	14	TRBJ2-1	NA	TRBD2	TGTGCCAGCAGCTTACTAGCGGCCTCCAATGAGCAGTTCTTC	CASSLLAASNEQFF
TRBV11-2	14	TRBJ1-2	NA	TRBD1	TGTGCCAGCAGCCCAACCCGGACAGGGGGTGGCTACACCTTC	CASSPTRTGGGYTF
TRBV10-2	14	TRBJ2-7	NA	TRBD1	TGCGCCAGCAGCGGGACAGGGTTCAGGAGCGAGCAGTACTTC	CASSGTGFRSEQYF
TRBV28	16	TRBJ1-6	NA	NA	TGTGCCAGCAGTTTATGGCCCTCACTGGGGAATTCACCCCTCCACTTT	CASSLWPSLGNSPLHF
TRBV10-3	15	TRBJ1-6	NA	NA	TGTGCCATCAGTGAGCGGGGGGAGCATAATTCACCCCTCCACTTT	CAISERGEHNSPLHF
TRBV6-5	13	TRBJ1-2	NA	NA	TGTGCCAGCAGTTACTCGAAATACAATGGCTACACCTTC	CASSYSKYNGYTF
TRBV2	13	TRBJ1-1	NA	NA	TGTGCCAGCAGATCAACAGCGAACACTGAAGCTTTCTTT	CASRSTANTEAFF
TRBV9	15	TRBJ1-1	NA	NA	TGTGCCAGCGGGGGTGGGTTCACTAAACCCCCTGAAGCTTTCTTT	CASGGGFTKPPEAFF
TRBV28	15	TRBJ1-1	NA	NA	TGTGCCAGCAGTTTATCGGGGACGGAGAACACTGAAGCTTTCTTT	CASSLSGTENTEAFF